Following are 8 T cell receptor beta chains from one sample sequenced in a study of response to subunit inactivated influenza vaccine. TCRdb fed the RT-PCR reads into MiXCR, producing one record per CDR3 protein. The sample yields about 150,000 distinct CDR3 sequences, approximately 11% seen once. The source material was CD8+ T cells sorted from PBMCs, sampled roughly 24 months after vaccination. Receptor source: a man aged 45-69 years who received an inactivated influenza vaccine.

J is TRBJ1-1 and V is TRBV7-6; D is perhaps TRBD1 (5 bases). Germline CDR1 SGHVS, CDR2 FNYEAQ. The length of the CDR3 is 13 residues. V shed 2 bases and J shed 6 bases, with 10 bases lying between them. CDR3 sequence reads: CASSLIGVAEAFF. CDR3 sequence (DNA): TGTGCCAGCAGCTTAATAGGGGTCGCTGAAGCTTTCTTT.

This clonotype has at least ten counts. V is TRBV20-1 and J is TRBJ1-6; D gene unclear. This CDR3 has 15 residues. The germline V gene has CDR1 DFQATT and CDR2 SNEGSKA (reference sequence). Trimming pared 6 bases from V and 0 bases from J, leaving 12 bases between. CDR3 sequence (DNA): TGCAGTGCCGGCGGTGAGAGCTCCTATAATTCACCCCTCCACTTT. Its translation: CSAGGESSYNSPLHF.

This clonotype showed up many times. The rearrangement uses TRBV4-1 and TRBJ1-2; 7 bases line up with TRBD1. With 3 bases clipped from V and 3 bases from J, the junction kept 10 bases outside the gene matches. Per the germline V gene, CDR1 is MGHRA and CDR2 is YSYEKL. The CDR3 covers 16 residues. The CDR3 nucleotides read TGCGCCAGCAGCCAGCAACAGGGGTTTTCGCACTATGGCTACACCTTC. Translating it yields CASSQQQGFSHYGYTF.

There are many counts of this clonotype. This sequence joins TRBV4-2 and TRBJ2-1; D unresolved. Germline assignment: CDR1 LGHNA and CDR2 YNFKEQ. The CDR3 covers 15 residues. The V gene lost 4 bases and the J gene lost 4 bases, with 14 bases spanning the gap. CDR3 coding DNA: TGTGCCAGCAGCCCCGAGCAGGAGATTTACAATGAGCAGTTCTTC. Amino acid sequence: CASSPEQEIYNEQFF.

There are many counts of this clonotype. The chain's CDR3 is CASSQEAGQRQETQYF. The CDR3, as DNA: TGTGCCAGCAGCCAAGAAGCAGGACAGAGACAAGAGACCCAGTACTTC. This sequence joins TRBV4-2 and TRBJ2-5; D perhaps matches TRBD1 (6 bases). Per the germline V gene, CDR1 is LGHNA and CDR2 is YNFKEQ. This CDR3 has 16 residues. Trimming stripped 0 bases from V and 2 bases from J, with 13 bases between.

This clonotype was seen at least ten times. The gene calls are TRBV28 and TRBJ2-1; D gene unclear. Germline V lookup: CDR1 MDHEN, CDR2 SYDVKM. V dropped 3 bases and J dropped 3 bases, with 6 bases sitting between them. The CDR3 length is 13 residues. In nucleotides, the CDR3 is TGTGCCAGCAGTTTTCAGGTCTACAATGAGCAGTTCTTC. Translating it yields CASSFQVYNEQFF.

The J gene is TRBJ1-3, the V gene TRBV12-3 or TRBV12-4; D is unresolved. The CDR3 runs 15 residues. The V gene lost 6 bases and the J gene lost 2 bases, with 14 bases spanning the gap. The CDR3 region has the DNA TGTGCCAGCAGCCCCGTGCTGGGAGCTGGAAACACCATATATTTT. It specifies CASSPVLGAGNTIYF.

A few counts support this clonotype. CDR3 amino acids: CASSPGLAISYEQYF. The DNA of the CDR3 is TGTGCCAGCAGCCCCGGACTAGCCATCTCCTACGAGCAGTACTTC. The genes are TRBV7-6 and TRBJ2-7; 8 bases align to TRBD2. The CDR3 is made up of 15 amino acids. V shed 5 bases, J shed 0 bases, and the junction held 6 bases outside the gene matches. Germline V CDR1 and CDR2: SGHVS, FNYEAQ.